This T cell receptor beta chain stems from a study of OX40 agonist ivuxolimab in advanced cancers. Study-level background: Ivuxolimab was a fully human IgG2 agonistic monoclonal antibody targeting the costimulatory receptor OX40 (CD134). Intravenous ivuxolimab was administered to patients every 2 weeks at six dose levels: 0.01, 0.1, 0.3, 1.5, 3 and 10 mg/kg. Of the approximately 53 patients in dose escalation, about 20 had hepatocellular carcinoma, about 15 had melanoma, 9 had renal cell carcinoma and 9 had head and neck cancer. In the dose-escalation cohort, roughly 80% of patients were male, and the mean age was around 60 years, with a range of about 23 to 90. Prior anti-PD-1, anti-PD-L1 or anti-CTLA-4 therapy was permitted, and checkpoint inhibitors had been received by more than 35% of dose-escalation patients. Partial responses occurred in three dose-escalation patients, of whom one had hepatocellular carcinoma and two had cutaneous melanoma. The point of sequencing TCRbeta in the periphery was to test whether ivuxolimab changed TCR sequence diversity and drove clonal T-cell expansion. The monotherapy dose-escalation portion (N of about 50 patients) of the phase I ivuxolimab trial is reported in the paper. Study-wide conclusions, independent of this receptor: Low levels of normalized T-cell clonal expansion were also shown by some nonresponding patients. Which antigens the clonally expanded peripheral T cells were specific for was not determined. In the 0.1-3.0 mg/kg groups, partial responders had among the lowest normalized peripheral clonal expansion, particularly in CD8+ T cells. At doses of 0.1 to 3.0 mg/kg, clonal expansion of both CD4+ and CD8+ blood T cells was observed from baseline to week 6. On average, CD8+ T cells showed more expanded clones than CD4+ T cells after ivuxolimab.

From the cysteine up to the phenylalanine, the CDR3 has a length of 14 residues. The CDR3 DNA has 42 bases and is translated from base 1. As encoded in the germline V gene, CDR1 is SNHLY while CDR2 is FYNNEI. V loses 5 bases, J loses 0 bases, and the germline ends lie 8 bases apart. The trial excluded patients who had a history of autoimmune disease or were on systemic immunosuppression. Peripheral blood for TCR sequencing was drawn from every dose cohort at baseline, at cycle 4 day 1 and at cycle 7 day 1. The samples were drawn from a first-in-human, open-label, multicenter phase I dose-escalation trial of ivuxolimab. Adults with locally advanced or metastatic head and neck squamous cell, hepatocellular, melanoma or renal cell carcinoma were enrolled in the trial. CD4+ and CD8+ T cells were sorted separately from peripheral blood before TCR sequencing. Turning to this clone: The specificity of this receptor is unknown. No base quality information exists; no much larger clone differs at one position.

For sequencing of the TCRbeta CDR3 region, genomic DNA was extracted from the sorted cells. The immunoSEQ Assay was used to sequence the TCRbeta CDR3 regions. The table comes from immuneACCESS by way of TCRdb, which keeps in-frame sequences with V and J called. Part of the clones is missing from these tables; in studies checked, under half for an unresolved V gene and the rest for unknown reasons. This sample lists around 50,000 clones; around nine tenths were detected once. The ten biggest clones cover around 0.61% of the sample. The sequence came from an adult with an advanced solid tumor such as melanoma, head and neck, liver or kidney cancer. The sequence joins TRBV2 to TRBJ1-3, with no confident D gene call. Sequencing used CD4+ or CD8+ T cells sorted from blood, obtained in a trial of the OX40 agonist ivuxolimab. The DNA is as follows: TGTGCCAGCAGTTCACAAGACTCTGGAAACACCATATATTTT. Its translation is CASSSQDSGNTIYF.